The 23 T cell receptor beta chains given below trace back to one sample, sequenced in a study of shared clonotypes between healthy human individuals. Repertoires were generated with immunoSEQ multiplex PCR, while TCRdb's copy carries only in-frame clones and drops some. The repertoire holds roughly 700,000 clones, 90% seen once, with 30% to 35% in the top ten. Sequenced sample: memory CD8+ T cells from PBMCs. Subset defined: CD45RO+ cells pooled with CCR7-negative TemRA cells. These receptors all come from a man younger than 35 in good health. Some clones in this sample may be carry-over from other donors' samples.

The chain couples TRBV6-1 to TRBJ2-1; a possible D gene is TRBD2 (6 bases). Trimming left V 3 bases short and J 12 bases short, with 12 bases between. Germline V gene data show CDR1 as MNHNS and CDR2 as SASEGT. The CDR3 spans 12 residues. CDR3 sequence (DNA): TGTGCCAGCAGTGAGGGACTCCTTGGGCAGTTCTTC. As protein: CASSEGLLGQFF.

The chain combines TRBV27 with TRBJ1-1; D remains unclear. Germline V gene data show CDR1 as MNHEY and CDR2 as SMNVEV (reference sequence). The length of the CDR3 is 14 residues. V was pared by 6 bases and J by 1 base, with 12 bases between. The CDR3 bases are TGTGCCAGCAGAAGTCCCGTTTGGAACACTGAAGCTTTCTTT. As protein: CASRSPVWNTEAFF.

This rearrangement joins TRBV10-3 to TRBJ2-3, with TRBD2 as a possible D gene (6 bases). Germline CDR1 reads ENHRY; CDR2 reads SYGVKD. V was clipped by 1 base and J by 4 bases, with 21 bases between them. The CDR3 has 18 amino acids. The CDR3 coding sequence is TGTGCCATCAGTGAGTTTCCGTCTGCGGGATCTGCTGCAGATACGCAGTATTTT. As protein: CAISEFPSAGSAADTQYF.

The genes are TRBV21-1 and TRBJ2-7; the D segment call TRBD1 is taken from the table without a DNA check. TRBV21-1 is a pseudogene segment. The CDR3 has 17 residues. The chain's CDR3 is CASSPVPRTGITYEQYF. CDR3 DNA sequence: TGTGCCAGCAGCCCCGTGCCCCGGACAGGGATCACCTACGAGCAGTACTTC.

The chain has TRBV7-3 and TRBJ2-3, with TRBD1 as a possible D gene (5 bases). The CDR3 is 16 residues long. Germline V gene lookup returns CDR1 SGHTA and CDR2 FQGTGA. Trimming left V 0 bases short and J 3 bases short, with 13 bases between. The DNA of the CDR3 is TGTGCCAGCAGCTTAACGGGGCAGGGAACTACAGATACGCAGTATTTT. It specifies CASSLTGQGTTDTQYF.

The chain carries TRBV19 and TRBJ2-2; D possibly corresponds to TRBD2 (6 bases). Germline CDR1 reads LNHDA; CDR2 reads SQIVND (reference sequence). The V gene lost 5 bases and the J gene lost 0 bases, with 10 bases spanning the gap. The CDR3 extends over 15 amino acids. The chain's CDR3 is CASSWRGANTGELFF. CDR3 sequence (DNA): TGTGCCAGTAGTTGGCGGGGCGCGAACACCGGGGAGCTGTTTTTT.

The gene calls are TRBV27 and TRBJ2-3; D possibly corresponds to TRBD2 (6 bases). The CDR3 has 14 amino acids. Germline CDR1 MNHEY, CDR2 SMNVEV (reference sequence). Between the trimmed V and J ends, which lost 6 bases and 4 bases, there was a span of 14 bases. This chain's CDR3 is CASSRPSESDTQYF. The CDR3 DNA reads as TGTGCCAGCAGCCGTCCTAGCGAATCAGATACGCAGTATTTT.

The rearrangement uses TRBV4-3 and TRBJ1-5, with D possibly being TRBD1 (5 bases). The V end lost 3 bases, the J end lost 8 bases, and 11 bases lay between the germline ends. Germline V gene data show CDR1 as LGHNA and CDR2 as YSLEER. The CDR3 totals 13 residues. The CDR3 loop reads CASSHSVGEPQHF. In nucleotides, the CDR3 is TGCGCCAGCAGCCACTCGGTGGGGGAGCCCCAGCATTTT.

The chain uses TRBV19 and TRBJ1-1; TRBD1 matches at 9 bases. The CDR3 runs to 16 residues. Germline V gene sequence: CDR1 LNHDA, CDR2 SQIVND (reference sequence). V was pared by 0 bases and J by 5 bases, with 7 bases of the junction left unmatched. CDR3 nucleotide sequence: TGTGCCAGTAGTATAGATGCACAGGGGGCGGCGACTGAAGCTTTCTTT. This gives the protein CASSIDAQGAATEAFF.

CDR3 sequence (DNA): TGTGCCAGCAGCTTAAGGGGGACCGGGGAGCTGTTTTTT. Translating it yields CASSLRGTGELFF. The genes are TRBV11-2 and TRBJ2-2; TRBD1 is a possible D gene (6 bases). The germline V and J ends were trimmed by 2 bases and 5 bases, with 6 bases remaining between them. CDR1 SGHAT and CDR2 FQNNGV come from the germline V gene. This CDR3 is 13 amino acids long.

V gene TRBV9 combines with J gene TRBJ1-1, with no clear D. V gave up 3 bases and J gave up 2 bases, with 17 bases separating them. Germline V lookup: CDR1 SGDLS, CDR2 YYNGEE. This CDR3 has 16 residues. CDR3 loop: CASSASQGNFNTEAFF. CDR3 coding DNA: TGTGCCAGCAGCGCCTCCCAAGGGAACTTCAACACTGAAGCTTTCTTT.

V usage is TRBV28 and J usage is TRBJ2-2; D is undetermined. The CDR3 totals 16 residues. Looked up from germline, CDR1 is MDHEN and CDR2 is SYDVKM. Trimming took off 8 bases at V and 4 bases at J, with 20 bases between the two ends. This CDR3 is CASPRMVSLSTGELFF. The DNA of the CDR3 is TGTGCCAGCCCCAGGATGGTAAGTCTAAGCACCGGGGAGCTGTTTTTT.

The chain joins TRBV21-1 to TRBJ2-1; the table calls TRBD2, which could not be checked here. TRBV21-1 is marked as a pseudogene. This CDR3 comprises 14 residues. CDR3 nucleotides: TGTGCCAGCACTTCGCTGGGGGGGACGCTTGAGTTGTTCTTC. Translating it yields CASTSLGGTLELFF.

The chain recombines TRBV5-4 with TRBJ1-2; 12 bases match TRBD1. V shed 5 bases, J shed 6 bases, and the junction held 8 bases outside the gene matches. Germline-derived CDR1 and CDR2 are SGHNT and YYREEE (reference sequence). This CDR3 comprises 15 residues. Written as DNA, the CDR3 is TGTGCCAGCAGGCCTGGGACAGGGGGCGAGGATGGCTACACCTTC. This encodes CASRPGTGGEDGYTF.

The genes are TRBV29-1 and TRBJ2-5; TRBD2 is a possible D gene (6 bases). The CDR3 is 15 amino acids. V lost 4 bases, J lost 6 bases, and 21 bases lay in between. CDR1 is SQVTM and CDR2 is ANQGSEA in the germline V gene. CDR3 in amino acids: CSVVGITRDWKTQYF. The DNA of the CDR3 is TGCAGCGTTGTCGGAATAACCCGGGACTGGAAGACCCAGTACTTC. The full variable domain, completed using reference TRBV29-1 and TRBJ2-5, is SAVISQKPSRDICQRGTSLTIQCQVDSQVTMMFWYRQQPGQSLTLIATANQGSEATYESGFVIDKFPISRPNLTFSTLTVSNMSPEDSSIYLCSVVGITRDWKTQYFGPGTRLLVL.

The rearrangement uses TRBV28 and TRBJ1-5, with D maybe TRBD1 (5 bases). The CDR3 loop spans 16 amino acids. V was shortened by 7 bases and J by 2 bases, with 18 bases between the two germline ends. CDR1 and CDR2 from the germline V gene are MDHEN and SYDVKM. The CDR3 protein is CASTSSPGVGNQPQHF. Written as DNA, the CDR3 is TGTGCCAGCACCTCCTCCCCGGGGGTTGGCAATCAGCCCCAGCATTTT.

The rearrangement uses TRBV6-6 and TRBJ2-7, with D hard to call. This CDR3 has 15 amino acids. Germline-derived CDR1 and CDR2 are MNHNY and SVGAGI (reference sequence). Trimming cost V 0 bases and J 2 bases, with 11 bases left between them. The DNA of the CDR3 is TGTGCCAGCAGTTACTCGAGTGGACGTACCTACGAGCAGTACTTC. Translating gives CASSYSSGRTYEQYF.

The chain employs TRBV19 and TRBJ2-3, with D possibly TRBD1 on 6 matching bases. The CDR3 is 13 amino acids. V was pared by 4 bases and J by 10 bases, with 15 bases between. Germline loops: CDR1 LNHDA, CDR2 SQIVND (reference sequence). The CDR3 here is CASSTRYRDAQYF. As DNA, the CDR3 is TGTGCCAGTAGTACCCGCTACAGGGATGCGCAGTATTTT. Combining the CDR3 with reference TRBV19 and TRBJ2-3 gives the whole variable domain DGGITQSPKYLFRKEGQNVTLSCEQNLNHDAMYWYRQDPGQGLRLIYYSQIVNDFQKGDIAEGYSVSREKKESFPLTVTSAQKNPTAFYLCASSTRYRDAQYFGPGTRLTVL.

V is TRBV19 and J is TRBJ2-7, with 11 bases matching TRBD2. V shed 9 bases, J shed 2 bases, and the junction held 6 bases outside the gene matches. This CDR3 has 14 residues. CDR1 and CDR2 (germline): LNHDA, SQIVND (reference sequence). DNA of the CDR3: TGTGCCAGCGGGGCGGGACTAGCGGCCTACGAGCAGTACTTC. Its protein is CASGAGLAAYEQYF.

The chain carries TRBV27 and TRBJ1-1, with D possibly TRBD1 on 5 matching bases. The germline V gene has CDR1 MNHEY and CDR2 SMNVEV (reference sequence). The V and J ends lost 5 bases and 11 bases respectively, with 24 bases between them. CDR3 size: 15 residues. The CDR3 here is CASSLALPGPQDAFF. The CDR3 region has the DNA TGTGCCAGCAGTCTTGCCCTTCCGGGACCTCAGGACGCTTTCTTT.

The chain links TRBV7-9 to TRBJ2-4; D possibly corresponds to TRBD2 (6 bases). CDR3 length: 15 amino acids. Trimming removed 5 bases from V and 0 bases from J, with 11 bases in between. Germline V gene sequence: CDR1 SEHNR, CDR2 FQNEAQ (reference sequence). For the CDR3, the DNA is TGTGCCAGCAGCCCCAAGGGAGGAGCCAAAAACATTCAGTACTTC. It yields the protein CASSPKGGAKNIQYF.

The chain combines TRBV4-1 with TRBJ2-1, with a tentative D call TRBD2 (7 bases). V was trimmed by 6 bases and J by 6 bases, leaving 9 bases between them. This CDR3 comprises 12 residues. Germline V gives CDR1 MGHRA, CDR2 YSYEKL. CDR3: CASRGGGNEQFF. CDR3 in DNA: TGCGCCAGCAGAGGGGGGGGCAATGAGCAGTTCTTC.

This sequence joins TRBV19 and TRBJ1-1, with 12 bases that match TRBD1. The V gene end was trimmed by 3 bases and the J gene end by 11 bases; junction bases not matched to a gene: 7. CDR3 length equals 14 residues. Germline assignment: CDR1 LNHDA and CDR2 SQIVND (reference sequence). The CDR3 bases are TGTGCCAGTAGTATGGGACAGGGGGCGCCAGATGCTTTCTTT. Translation: CASSMGQGAPDAFF.